This T cell receptor beta chain was captured by sequencing in a study of T cell responses to AZD1222 COVID-19 vaccine. In its sample, this clone was seen once. Antigen unknown. Assay used: immunoSEQ multiplex PCR; TCRdb lists only in-frame clones, some missing. The table shows more than 100,000 clones, with roughly 91% occurring only once. The CDR3 spans 14 residues. Germline lookup yields CDR1 MGHRA and CDR2 YSYEKL. V was shortened by 1 base and J by 8 bases, with 9 bases between the two germline ends. Study-wide results and caveats: Possibly, clonal diversity was underestimated; donors were largely white British and included more females.

Sequences were derived from peripheral blood, sampled on day 0 of AZD1222 vaccination. This chain uses TRBV4-1 with TRBJ1-6; D might be TRBD1 (6 bases). This clonotype originated in an adult in good health. The CDR3 DNA reads as TGCGCCAGCAGCCAAGGTCAGGGGTATTCACCCCTCCACTTT. Translated, it gives CASSQGQGYSPLHF.